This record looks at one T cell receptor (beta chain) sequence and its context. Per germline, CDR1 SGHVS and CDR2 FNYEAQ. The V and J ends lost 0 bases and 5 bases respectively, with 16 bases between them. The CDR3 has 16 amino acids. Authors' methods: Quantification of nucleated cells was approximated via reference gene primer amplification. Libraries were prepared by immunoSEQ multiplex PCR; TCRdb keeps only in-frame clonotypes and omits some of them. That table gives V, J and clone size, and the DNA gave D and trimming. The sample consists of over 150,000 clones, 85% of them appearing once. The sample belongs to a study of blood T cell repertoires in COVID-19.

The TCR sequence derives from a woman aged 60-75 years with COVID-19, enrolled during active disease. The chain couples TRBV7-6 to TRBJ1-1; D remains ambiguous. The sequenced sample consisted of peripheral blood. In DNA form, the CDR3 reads TGTGCCAGCAGCTTAGCGACCGGAGGAGTGAGAACTGAAGCTTTCTTT. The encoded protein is CASSLATGGVRTEAFF.